Presented here are 24 T cell receptor beta chains from one specimen sequenced in a study of Ad26.COV2.S vaccination and SARS-CoV-2 variants. TCRdb's table, derived via immunoSEQ multiplex PCR, lists solely in-frame clones and lacks some. The sample includes about 350,000 clones, less than 90% of them seen just once. The treatment here: some 19 received Ad26.COV2.S at low or high dose, single or two shots; roughly 5 received placebo; per-sample allocation not given. Sample collection was performed on day 63 after the first vaccine or placebo injection. The source was peripheral blood, collected in a trial of Ad26.COV2.S vaccine versus placebo. These receptors were taken from a person aged 18 to 59 who received the Ad26.COV2.S COVID-19 vaccine or a placebo.

The chain couples TRBV5-5 to TRBJ2-7; no reliable D call. The CDR3 is 14 residues long. Germline V lookup: CDR1 SGHKS, CDR2 YYEKEE (reference sequence). Deletions cut 4 bases from V and 1 base from J, with 12 bases between. This CDR3 reads CASSHAERSYEQYF. The CDR3, as DNA: TGTGCCAGCAGCCACGCAGAGAGGTCCTACGAGCAGTACTTC.

The chain combines TRBV30 with TRBJ1-1; possible D gene TRBD1, 5 bases. Germline assignment: CDR1 GTSNPN and CDR2 SVGIG (reference sequence). This CDR3 is built from 14 residues. Here the CDR3 DNA reads TGTGCATCGCAACGTCGAGGGGCGAACACTGAAGCTTTCTTT. The encoded protein is CASQRRGANTEAFF.

The CDR3: CATSREGGDNEKLFF. The CDR3 bases are TGTGCCACCAGCAGAGAAGGGGGAGATAATGAAAAACTGTTTTTT. V gene TRBV15 combines with J gene TRBJ1-4; possible D gene TRBD1, 6 bases. The V gene lost 0 bases and the J gene lost 4 bases, with 9 bases spanning the gap. In germline, CDR1 is LNHNV, CDR2 YYDKDF (reference sequence). The length of the CDR3 is 15 residues. The full variable domain, with the rest looked up from reference TRBV15 and TRBJ1-4, is DAMVIQNPRYQVTQFGKPVTLSCSQTLNHNVMYWYQQKSSQAPKLLFHYYDKDFNNEADTPDNFQSRRPNTSFCFLDIRSPGLGDTAMYLCATSREGGDNEKLFFGSGTQLSVL.

V is TRBV7-6 and J is TRBJ1-2, with D possibly TRBD1 on 6 matching bases. Looked up from germline, CDR1 is SGHVS and CDR2 is FNYEAQ. V lost 1 base and J lost 6, with 9 bases in between. This CDR3 has 13 residues. As DNA, the CDR3 is TGTGCCAGCAGCTTAGGCAGGGGTGATGGCTACACCTTC. Translated, it gives CASSLGRGDGYTF.

The rearrangement links TRBV6-6 to TRBJ2-7; the D is unclear. Trimming took 2 bases from V and 3 from J, leaving 14 bases between them. The germline CDR1 and CDR2 sequences are MNHNY and SVGAGI (reference sequence). This CDR3 has 15 residues. This CDR3 is CASSYDTDLGYEQYF. The CDR3 region has the DNA TGTGCCAGCAGTTACGATACAGACTTAGGCTACGAGCAGTACTTC.

The chain recombines TRBV19 with TRBJ1-5, with D unresolved. CDR3 length: 16 amino acids. V was shortened by 5 bases and J by 4 bases, with 18 bases between the two germline ends. Germline values: CDR1 LNHDA, CDR2 SQIVND (reference sequence). CDR3 nucleotides: TGTGCCAGTAGTTTATATAGCTTAAAAAAGAATCAGCCCCAGCATTTT. Translated: CASSLYSLKKNQPQHF.

The chain employs TRBV19 and TRBJ1-1; no firm D call. Germline V lookup: CDR1 LNHDA, CDR2 SQIVND (reference sequence). This CDR3 is 13 amino acids long. The V end was cut by 3 bases, the J end by 0 bases, with 5 bases between. DNA of the CDR3: TGTGCCAGTAGTATCCGTTTGAACACTGAAGCTTTCTTT. It encodes CASSIRLNTEAFF. The full variable domain, with the rest looked up from reference TRBV19 and TRBJ1-1, is DGGITQSPKYLFRKEGQNVTLSCEQNLNHDAMYWYRQDPGQGLRLIYYSQIVNDFQKGDIAEGYSVSREKKESFPLTVTSAQKNPTAFYLCASSIRLNTEAFFGQGTRLTVV.

The chain employs TRBV13 and TRBJ2-7; D not resolved. Looked up from germline, CDR1 is PRHDT and CDR2 is FYEKMQ (reference sequence). There are 14 residues in the CDR3. V was pared by 5 bases and J by 7 bases, with 18 bases between. The CDR3: CASSPRSTLGEQYF. In DNA, the CDR3 is TGTGCCAGCAGCCCCCGGTCCACCCTGGGGGAGCAGTACTTC.

V and J are TRBV7-3 and TRBJ2-2, with a possible D match to TRBD1 (6 bases). The CDR3 sequence is 16 residues long. The germline V and J ends were trimmed by 5 bases and 1 base, with 14 bases remaining between them. Per the germline V gene, CDR1 is SGHTA and CDR2 is FQGTGA. The CDR3 sequence: CASSLSKTGNTGELFF. In nucleotides, the CDR3 is TGTGCCAGCAGCCTCAGCAAGACAGGGAACACCGGGGAGCTGTTTTTT.

This clone occurred a few times. The J gene is TRBJ2-7, the V gene TRBV7-3, with D perhaps TRBD2 (6 bases). Germline-derived CDR1 and CDR2 are SGHTA and FQGTGA. V lost 2 bases to trimming and J lost 7 bases, with 12 bases between them. This CDR3 has 13 amino acids. CDR3 sequence reads: CASSLLGTGEQYF. The CDR3 DNA reads TGTGCCAGCAGCTTACTGGGGACTGGAGAGCAGTACTTC.

The rearrangement links TRBV9 to TRBJ1-1, with TRBD1 matching over 7 bases. The CDR3 is 15 amino acids. The V and J ends lost 4 bases and 0 bases, in that order; junction bases with no gene match: 6. Germline V gene lookup returns CDR1 SGDLS and CDR2 YYNGEE. CDR3 residues: CASSKGTVMNTEAFF. The CDR3, as DNA: TGTGCCAGCAGCAAAGGGACAGTCATGAACACTGAAGCTTTCTTT.

The chain combines TRBV2 with TRBJ2-2; the D gene could be TRBD1 or TRBD2 (5 bases each). Germline V gives CDR1 SNHLY, CDR2 FYNNEI. V was shortened by 4 bases and J by 2 bases, with 11 bases between the two germline ends. The CDR3 consists of 15 residues. The CDR3 here is CASSVGGRNTGELFF. CDR3 DNA sequence: TGTGCCAGCAGTGTTGGGGGAAGAAACACCGGGGAGCTGTTTTTT.

The V and J genes are TRBV7-2 and TRBJ2-3, with TRBD2 matching 12 bases. The CDR3 extends over 16 amino acids. V was pared by 5 bases and J by 8 bases, with 11 bases of the junction left unmatched. The germline gives CDR1 SGHTA, CDR2 FQGNSA. CDR3 sequence: CASSRNLAGGVGTQYF. In nucleotides, the CDR3 is TGTGCCAGCAGCAGGAACCTAGCGGGAGGGGTGGGTACGCAGTATTTT.

The V call is TRBV5-4, the J call TRBJ1-3; TRBD1 matches at 8 bases. CDR1 and CDR2 (germline): SGHNT, YYREEE (reference sequence). V dropped 4 bases and J dropped 4; count of bases not matched to a gene: 7. The CDR3 has 15 residues. Here the CDR3 reads CASSLDRVAGNTIYF. In DNA, the CDR3 is TGTGCCAGCAGCCTGGACAGGGTAGCGGGAAACACCATATATTTT. The full variable domain, rest sourced from reference TRBV5-4 and TRBJ1-3, is ETGVTQSPTHLIKTRGQQVTLRCSSQSGHNTVSWYQQALGQGPQFIFQYYREEENGRGNFPPRFSGLQFPNYSSELNVNALELDDSALYLCASSLDRVAGNTIYFGEGSWLTVV.

CDR3 in DNA: TGTGCCAGCAGCGTCGGGACAGGTGGCAATCAGCCCCAGCATTTT. This codes for CASSVGTGGNQPQHF. This chain links TRBV9 with TRBJ1-5; 8 bases are a match to TRBD1. The CDR3 extends over 15 amino acids. V was pared by 2 bases and J by 2 bases, with 3 bases of the junction left unmatched. Per germline, CDR1 SGDLS and CDR2 YYNGEE.

V usage is TRBV13 and J usage is TRBJ1-4, with D possibly TRBD1 on 6 matching bases. Trimming took off 2 bases at V and 7 bases at J, with 14 bases between the two ends. Germline lookup yields CDR1 PRHDT and CDR2 FYEKMQ (reference sequence). This CDR3 region has 15 residues. The CDR3 is CASSLMGGAGEKLFF. CDR3 in DNA: TGTGCCAGCAGCTTAATGGGGGGCGCGGGTGAAAAACTGTTTTTT.

The chain carries TRBV25-1 and TRBJ2-5, with 7 bases fitting TRBD1. Germline trimming cut 1 base from V and 4 bases from J; bases unmatched to any gene: 6. CDR1 and CDR2 from the germline V gene are MGHDK and SYGVNS. This CDR3 region has 15 residues. CDR3 in DNA: TGTGCCAGCAGTGAATCCAGGGGGAGTGGAGAGACCCAGTACTTC. This sequence encodes CASSESRGSGETQYF.

The rearrangement uses TRBV7-8 and TRBJ1-2; a possible D gene is TRBD1 (5 bases). CDR3 length equals 14 residues. Deletions cut 5 bases from V and 4 bases from J, with 14 bases between. The germline gives CDR1 SGHVS, CDR2 FQNEAQ. For the CDR3, the DNA is TGTGCCAGCAGCCCCTCGCGGGACCTCTATGGCTACACCTTC. This encodes CASSPSRDLYGYTF.

This sequence joins TRBV14 and TRBJ1-2, with D unclear. Trimming removed 4 bases at V and 4 bases at J, with 13 bases between. Per the germline V gene, CDR1 is SGHDN and CDR2 is FVKESK. CDR3 length: 14 amino acids. CDR3 protein: CASSLEDGIYGYTF. The DNA for the CDR3 is TGTGCCAGCAGCCTTGAAGACGGCATCTATGGCTACACCTTC.

The chain has TRBV2 and TRBJ1-5, with TRBD1 identical over 9 bases. V lost 3 bases and J lost 4; bases outside the gene matches: 7. The CDR3 has 16 amino acids. Germline CDR1 is SNHLY and CDR2 is FYNNEI. CDR3 in amino acids: CASSDGQGFGNQPQHF. CDR3 nucleotide sequence: TGTGCCAGCAGTGACGGACAGGGGTTTGGGAATCAGCCCCAGCATTTT.

The V and J genes are TRBV30 and TRBJ2-7; 7 nucleotides agree with TRBD1. V lost 5 bases and J lost 2; bases outside the gene matches: 12. CDR3 length: 15 residues. CDR1 is GTSNPN and CDR2 is SVGIG in the germline V gene (reference sequence). The CDR3: CAWGVGTVVAYEQYF. The CDR3, as DNA: TGTGCCTGGGGGGTCGGGACAGTGGTCGCCTACGAGCAGTACTTC. The variable domain in full, with the rest retrieved from reference TRBV30 and TRBJ2-7, is SQTIHQWPATLVQPVGSPLSLECTVEGTSNPNLYWYRQAAGRGLQLLFYSVGIGQISSEVPQNLSASRPQDRQFILSSKKLLLSDSGFYLCAWGVGTVVAYEQYFGPGTRLTVT.

The chain uses TRBV27 and TRBJ1-1, with TRBD1 matching over 9 bases. V trimming: 0 bases; J trimming: 7 bases; junction bases outside the gene matches: 6. The CDR3 runs to 15 residues. CDR1 and CDR2 from the germline V gene are MNHEY and SMNVEV (reference sequence). CDR3 sequence: CASSLSDRGNGEAFF. The CDR3 DNA sequence: TGTGCCAGCAGTTTATCGGACAGGGGTAATGGTGAAGCTTTCTTT.

The chain carries TRBV7-9 and TRBJ2-5, with 7 bases identical to TRBD1. CDR3 length: 14 residues. CDR1 is SEHNR, CDR2 FQNEAQ, per germline (reference sequence). J gave up 2 bases and V 7 bases, and 7 bases lay outside the gene matches. Written as DNA, the CDR3 is TGTGCCAGCATCCCGACAGGGAAACAAGAGACCCAGTACTTC. Its translation is CASIPTGKQETQYF.

V is TRBV27 and J is TRBJ1-1, with a weak D call TRBD1 (5 bases). V gave up 5 bases and J gave up 1 base, with 17 bases separating them. This CDR3 spans 16 amino acids. The germline V gene encodes CDR1 MNHEY and CDR2 SMNVEV (reference sequence). The CDR3 nucleotides are TGTGCCAGCAGTCATCCTCCAGGGAGGAGGAACACTGAAGCTTTCTTT. Translation: CASSHPPGRRNTEAFF.